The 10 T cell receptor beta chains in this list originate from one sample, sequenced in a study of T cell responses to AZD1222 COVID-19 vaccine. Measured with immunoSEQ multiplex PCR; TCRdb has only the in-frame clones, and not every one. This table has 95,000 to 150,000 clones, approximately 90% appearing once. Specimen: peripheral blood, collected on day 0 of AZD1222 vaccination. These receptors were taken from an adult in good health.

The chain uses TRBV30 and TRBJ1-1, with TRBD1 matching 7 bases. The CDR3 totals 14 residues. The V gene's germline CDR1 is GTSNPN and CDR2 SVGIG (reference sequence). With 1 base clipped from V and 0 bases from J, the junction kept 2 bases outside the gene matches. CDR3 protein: CAWSDDRVNTEAFF. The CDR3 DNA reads TGTGCCTGGAGTGACGACAGGGTGAACACTGAAGCTTTCTTT.

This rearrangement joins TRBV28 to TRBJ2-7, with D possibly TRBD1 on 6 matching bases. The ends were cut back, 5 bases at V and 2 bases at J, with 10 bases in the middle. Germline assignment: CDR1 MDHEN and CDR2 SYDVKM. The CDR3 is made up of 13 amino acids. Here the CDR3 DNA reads TGTGCCAGCAGTAGGGGGATTCCCTACGAGCAGTACTTC. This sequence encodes CASSRGIPYEQYF.

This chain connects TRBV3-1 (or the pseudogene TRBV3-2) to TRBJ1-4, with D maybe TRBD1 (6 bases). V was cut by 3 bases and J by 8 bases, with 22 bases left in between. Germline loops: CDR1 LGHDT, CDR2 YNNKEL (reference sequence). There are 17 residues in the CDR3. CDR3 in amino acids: CASSQYNVGQIREKLFF. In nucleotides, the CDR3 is TGTGCCAGCAGCCAGTATAATGTCGGACAGATTAGGGAAAAACTGTTTTTT.

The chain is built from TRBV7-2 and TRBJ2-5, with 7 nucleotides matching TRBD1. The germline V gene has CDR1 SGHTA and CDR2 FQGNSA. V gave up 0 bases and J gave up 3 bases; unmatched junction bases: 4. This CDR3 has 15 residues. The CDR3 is CASSLASGTEETQYF. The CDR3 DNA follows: TGTGCCAGCAGCTTAGCCTCCGGGACAGAAGAGACCCAGTACTTC.

This CDR3 reads CASSLGTGSGNTIYF. CDR3 bases: TGTGCCAGCAGCCTAGGGACAGGGTCTGGAAACACCATATATTTT. The chain recombines TRBV7-9 with TRBJ1-3; 9 bases map to TRBD1. Germline V CDR1 and CDR2: SEHNR, FQNEAQ (reference sequence). This CDR3 comprises 15 residues. V was pared by 5 bases and J by 1 base, with 3 bases of the junction left unmatched.

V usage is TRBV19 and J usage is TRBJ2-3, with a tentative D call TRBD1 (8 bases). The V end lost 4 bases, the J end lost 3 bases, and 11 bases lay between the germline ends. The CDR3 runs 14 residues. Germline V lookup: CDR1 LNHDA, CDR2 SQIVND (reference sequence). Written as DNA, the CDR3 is TGTGCCAGTAGTAACAGGGGGGGAACAGATACGCAGTATTTT. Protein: CASSNRGGTDTQYF.

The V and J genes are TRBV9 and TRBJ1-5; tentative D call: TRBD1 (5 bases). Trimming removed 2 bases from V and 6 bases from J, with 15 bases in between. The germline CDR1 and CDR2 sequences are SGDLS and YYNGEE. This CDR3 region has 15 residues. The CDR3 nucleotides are TGTGCCAGCAGCGTTGGTACGGGGGGGGGTCAGCCCCAGCATTTT. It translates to CASSVGTGGGQPQHF.

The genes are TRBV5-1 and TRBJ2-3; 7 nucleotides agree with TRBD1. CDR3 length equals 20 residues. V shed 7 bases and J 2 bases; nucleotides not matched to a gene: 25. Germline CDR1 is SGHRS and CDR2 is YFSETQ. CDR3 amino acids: CASGLDRPTTQGQITDTQYF. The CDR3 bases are TGCGCCAGCGGTTTGGACAGGCCCACAACGCAGGGACAAATCACAGATACGCAGTATTTT. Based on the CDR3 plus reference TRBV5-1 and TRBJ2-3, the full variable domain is KAGVTQTPRYLIKTRGQQVTLSCSPISGHRSVSWYQQTPGQGLQFLFEYFSETQRNKGNFPGRFSGRQFSNSRSEMNVSTLELGDSALYLCASGLDRPTTQGQITDTQYFGPGTRLTVL.

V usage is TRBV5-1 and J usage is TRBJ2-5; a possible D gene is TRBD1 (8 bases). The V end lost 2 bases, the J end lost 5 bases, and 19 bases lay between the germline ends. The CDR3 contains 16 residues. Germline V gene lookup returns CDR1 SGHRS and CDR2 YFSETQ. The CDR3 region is CASSFQRTGRGETQYF. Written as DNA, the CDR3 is TGCGCCAGCAGCTTCCAGCGGACAGGGAGGGGGGAGACCCAGTACTTC.

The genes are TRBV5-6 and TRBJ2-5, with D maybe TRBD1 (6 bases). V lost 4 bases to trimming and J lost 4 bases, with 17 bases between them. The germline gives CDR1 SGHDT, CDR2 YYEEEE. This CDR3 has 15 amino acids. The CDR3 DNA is TGTGCCAGCAGCAAATACCGGGACACGGGAGAGACCCAGTACTTC. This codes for CASSKYRDTGETQYF. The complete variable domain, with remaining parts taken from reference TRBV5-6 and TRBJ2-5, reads DAGVTQSPTHLIKTRGQQVTLRCSPKSGHDTVSWYQQALGQGPQFIFQYYEEEERQRGNFPDRFSGHQFPNYSSELNVNALLLGDSALYLCASSKYRDTGETQYFGPGTRLLVL.